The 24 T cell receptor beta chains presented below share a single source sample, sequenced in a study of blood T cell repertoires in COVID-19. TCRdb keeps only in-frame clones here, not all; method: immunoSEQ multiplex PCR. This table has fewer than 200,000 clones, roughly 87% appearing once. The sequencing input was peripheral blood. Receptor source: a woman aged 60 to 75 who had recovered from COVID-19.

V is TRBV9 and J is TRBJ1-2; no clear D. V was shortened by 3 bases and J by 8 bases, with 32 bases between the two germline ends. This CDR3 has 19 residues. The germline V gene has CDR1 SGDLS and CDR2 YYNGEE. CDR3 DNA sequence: TGTGCCAGCAGCGAACCAAGAAAGGATTTGGGAGGGATTGGCTCGGGCTACACCTTC. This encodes CASSEPRKDLGGIGSGYTF.

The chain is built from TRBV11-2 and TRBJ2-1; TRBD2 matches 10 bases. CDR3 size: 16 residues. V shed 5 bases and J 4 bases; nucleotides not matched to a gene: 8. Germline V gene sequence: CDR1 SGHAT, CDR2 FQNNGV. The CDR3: CASSTLAGIKYNEQFF. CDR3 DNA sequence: TGTGCCAGCAGCACACTAGCGGGGATAAAATACAATGAGCAGTTCTTC.

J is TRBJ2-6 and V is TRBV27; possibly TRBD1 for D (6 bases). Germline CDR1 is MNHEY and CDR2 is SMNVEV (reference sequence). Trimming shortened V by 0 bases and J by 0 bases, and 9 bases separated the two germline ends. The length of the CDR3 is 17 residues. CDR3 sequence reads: CASSLSPDSSGANVLTF. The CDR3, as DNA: TGTGCCAGCAGTTTATCGCCGGACAGCTCTGGGGCCAACGTCCTGACTTTC.

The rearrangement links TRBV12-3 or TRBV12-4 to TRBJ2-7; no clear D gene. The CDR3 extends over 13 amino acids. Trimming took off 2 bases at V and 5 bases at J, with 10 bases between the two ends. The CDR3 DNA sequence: TGTGCCAGCAGTTTATCACAGCCGAACGAGCAGTACTTC. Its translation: CASSLSQPNEQYF.

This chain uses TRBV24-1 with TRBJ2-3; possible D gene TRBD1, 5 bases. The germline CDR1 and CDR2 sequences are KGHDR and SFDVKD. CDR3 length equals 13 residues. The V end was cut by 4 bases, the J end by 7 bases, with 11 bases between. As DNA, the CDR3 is TGTGCCACCAGTGACCCGACAGTTCATACGCAGTATTTT. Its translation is CATSDPTVHTQYF.

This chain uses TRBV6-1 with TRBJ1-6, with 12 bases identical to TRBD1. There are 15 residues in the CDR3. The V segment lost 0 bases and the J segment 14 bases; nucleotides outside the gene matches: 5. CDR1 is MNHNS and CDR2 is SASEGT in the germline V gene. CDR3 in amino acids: CASSEAGTGGQSLHF. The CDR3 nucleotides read TGTGCCAGCAGTGAAGCGGGGACAGGGGGCCAATCCCTCCACTTT.

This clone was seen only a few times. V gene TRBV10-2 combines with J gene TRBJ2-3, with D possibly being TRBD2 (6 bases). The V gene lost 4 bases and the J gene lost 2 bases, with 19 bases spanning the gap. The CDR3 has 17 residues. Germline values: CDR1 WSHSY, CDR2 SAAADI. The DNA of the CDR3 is TGCGCCAGCAGTGGACTACTAGCCCCAACACTCACAGATACGCAGTATTTT. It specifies CASSGLLAPTLTDTQYF.

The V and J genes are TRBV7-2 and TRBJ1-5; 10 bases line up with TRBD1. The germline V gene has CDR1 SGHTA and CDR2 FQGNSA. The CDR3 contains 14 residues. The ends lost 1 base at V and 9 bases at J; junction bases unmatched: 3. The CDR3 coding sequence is TGTGCCAGCAGCTTAGTAGGACAGGGGGGGCCCCAGCATTTT. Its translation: CASSLVGQGGPQHF.

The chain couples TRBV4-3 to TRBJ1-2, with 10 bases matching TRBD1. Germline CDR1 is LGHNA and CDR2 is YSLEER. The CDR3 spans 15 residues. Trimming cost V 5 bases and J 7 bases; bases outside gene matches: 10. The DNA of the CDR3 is TGCGCCAGCAGCGAGACAGGGGGCGCGTGGCGTGGCTACACCTTC. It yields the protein CASSETGGAWRGYTF.

The CDR3 region has the DNA TGTGCCACCAGCGGCAGGGCAAACTATGGCTACACCTTC. Its translation is CATSGRANYGYTF. J is TRBJ1-2 and V is TRBV15; tentatively, D is TRBD1 (5 bases). Per the germline V gene, CDR1 is LNHNV and CDR2 is YYDKDF (reference sequence). V was trimmed by 5 bases and J by 2 bases, leaving 9 bases between them. The CDR3 length is 13 residues.

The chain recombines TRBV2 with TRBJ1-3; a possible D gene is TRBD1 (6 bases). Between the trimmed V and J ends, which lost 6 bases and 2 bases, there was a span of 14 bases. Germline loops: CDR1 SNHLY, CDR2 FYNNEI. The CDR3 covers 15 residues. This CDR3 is CASRGGAGAGNTIYF. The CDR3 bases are TGTGCCAGCAGAGGGGGGGCGGGTGCTGGAAACACCATATATTTT.

The CDR3 is CASSELAGGAYEQYF. As DNA, the CDR3 is TGTGCCAGCAGTGAATTGGCAGGGGGCGCATACGAGCAGTACTTC. This chain links TRBV2 with TRBJ2-7; 8 nucleotides agree with TRBD1. V gave up 2 bases and J gave up 4 bases; unmatched junction bases: 7. From germline, CDR1 is SNHLY and CDR2 FYNNEI. The CDR3 length is 15 residues. Full variable domain (remainder filled in from reference TRBV2 and TRBJ2-7): EPEVTQTPSHQVTQMGQEVILRCVPISNHLYFYWYRQILGQKVEFLVSFYNNEISEKSEIFDDQFSVERPDGSNFTLKIRSTKLEDSAMYFCASSELAGGAYEQYFGPGTRLTVT.

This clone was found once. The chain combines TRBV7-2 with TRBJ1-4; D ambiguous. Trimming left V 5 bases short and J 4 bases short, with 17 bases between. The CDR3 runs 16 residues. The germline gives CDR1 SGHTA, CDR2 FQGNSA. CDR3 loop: CASSQITGRLNEKLFF. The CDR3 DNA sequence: TGTGCCAGCAGCCAGATAACCGGGAGGCTTAATGAAAAACTGTTTTTT.

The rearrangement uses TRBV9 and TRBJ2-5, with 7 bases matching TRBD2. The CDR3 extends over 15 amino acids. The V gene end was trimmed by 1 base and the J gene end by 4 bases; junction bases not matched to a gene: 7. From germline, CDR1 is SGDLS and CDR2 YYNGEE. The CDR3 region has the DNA TGTGCCAGCAGCGTACACTCTACGGGGGGAGAGACCCAGTACTTC. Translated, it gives CASSVHSTGGETQYF.

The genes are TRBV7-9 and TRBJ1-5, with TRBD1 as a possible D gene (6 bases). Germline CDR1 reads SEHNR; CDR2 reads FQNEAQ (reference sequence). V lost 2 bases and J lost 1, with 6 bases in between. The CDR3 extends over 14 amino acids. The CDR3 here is CASSLQGSNQPQHF. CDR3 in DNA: TGTGCCAGCAGCTTACAGGGGAGCAATCAGCCCCAGCATTTT.

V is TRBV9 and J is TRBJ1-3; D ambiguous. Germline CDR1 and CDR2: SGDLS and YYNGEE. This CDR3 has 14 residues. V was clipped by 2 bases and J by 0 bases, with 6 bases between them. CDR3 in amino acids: CASSVLDSGNTIYF. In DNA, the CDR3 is TGTGCCAGCAGCGTTCTAGACTCTGGAAACACCATATATTTT.

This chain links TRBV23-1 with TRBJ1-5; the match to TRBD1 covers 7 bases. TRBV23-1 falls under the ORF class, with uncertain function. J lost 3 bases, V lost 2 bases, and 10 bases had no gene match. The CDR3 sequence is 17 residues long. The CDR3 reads CASSQAFRDRLNQPQHF. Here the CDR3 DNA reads TGCGCCAGCAGTCAAGCGTTCCGGGACAGACTCAATCAGCCCCAGCATTTT.

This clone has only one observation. This chain's CDR3 is CASSTRGTSGANEQFF. CDR3 DNA sequence: TGTGCCAGCAGCACCCGGGGGACTAGCGGGGCGAATGAGCAGTTCTTC. The genes are TRBV7-6 and TRBJ2-1; the match to TRBD2 covers 13 bases. J gave up 7 bases and V 5 bases, and 8 bases lay outside the gene matches. CDR3 length: 16 residues. Germline assignment: CDR1 SGHVS and CDR2 FNYEAQ.

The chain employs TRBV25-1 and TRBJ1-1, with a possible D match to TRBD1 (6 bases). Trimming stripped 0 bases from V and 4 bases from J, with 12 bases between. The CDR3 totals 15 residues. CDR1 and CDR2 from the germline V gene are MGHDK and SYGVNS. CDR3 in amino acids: CASSEYTGPRTEAFF. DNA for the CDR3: TGTGCCAGCAGTGAATATACAGGGCCACGCACTGAAGCTTTCTTT. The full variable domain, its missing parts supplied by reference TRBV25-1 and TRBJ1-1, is EADIYQTPRYLVIGTGKKITLECSQTMGHDKMYWYQQDPGMELHLIHYSYGVNSTEKGDLSSESTVSRIRTEHFPLTLESARPSHTSQYLCASSEYTGPRTEAFFGQGTRLTVV.

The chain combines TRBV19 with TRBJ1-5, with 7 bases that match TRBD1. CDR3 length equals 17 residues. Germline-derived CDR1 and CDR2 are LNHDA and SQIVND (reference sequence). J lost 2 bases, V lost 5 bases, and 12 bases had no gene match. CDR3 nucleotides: TGTGCCAGTAGTGTTTTGAACAGGGGTAAAGGCAATCAGCCCCAGCATTTT. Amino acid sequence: CASSVLNRGKGNQPQHF.

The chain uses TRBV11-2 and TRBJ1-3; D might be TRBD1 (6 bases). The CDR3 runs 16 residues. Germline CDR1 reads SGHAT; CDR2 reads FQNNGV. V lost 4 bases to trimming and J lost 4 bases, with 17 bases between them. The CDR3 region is CASSSPRGAKGNTIYF. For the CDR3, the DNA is TGTGCCAGCAGCTCCCCCCGGGGGGCAAAAGGAAACACCATATATTTT.

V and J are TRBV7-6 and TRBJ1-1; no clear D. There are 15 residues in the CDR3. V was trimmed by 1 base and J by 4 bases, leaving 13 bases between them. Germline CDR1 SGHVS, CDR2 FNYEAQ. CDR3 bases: TGTGCCAGCAGCTTAGATATCGAGTCATTCACTGAAGCTTTCTTT. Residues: CASSLDIESFTEAFF.

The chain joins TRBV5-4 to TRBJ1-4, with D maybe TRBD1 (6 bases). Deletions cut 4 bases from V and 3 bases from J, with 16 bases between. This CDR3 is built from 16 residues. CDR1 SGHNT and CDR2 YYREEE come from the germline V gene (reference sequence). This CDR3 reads CASSRDKTGSNEKLFF. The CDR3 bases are TGTGCCAGCAGCAGGGACAAAACCGGATCTAATGAAAAACTGTTTTTT.

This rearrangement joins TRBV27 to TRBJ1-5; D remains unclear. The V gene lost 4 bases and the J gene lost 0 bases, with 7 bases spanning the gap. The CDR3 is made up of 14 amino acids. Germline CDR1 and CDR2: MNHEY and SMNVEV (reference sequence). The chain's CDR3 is CASSSTVSNQPQHF. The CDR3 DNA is TGTGCCAGCAGTTCCACGGTTAGCAATCAGCCCCAGCATTTT.